These 3 T cell receptor beta chains came from one sample sequenced in a study of cytomegalovirus exposure and HLA in healthy donors. 13 Jbeta primers and 60 Vbeta primers were used for the PCR. Data came from immunoSEQ multiplex PCR; TCRdb stores just in-frame clones and leaves some out. The sample contains about 190,000 clones, just under 75% of which appear only once. Sequencing was carried out using PBMCs. These receptor sequences come from a woman in her thirties in good health and CMV-seropositive.

CDR3 region: CSVSGTGHQPQHF. CDR3 DNA sequence: TGCAGCGTTTCCGGGACAGGGCATCAGCCCCAGCATTTT. This rearrangement joins TRBV29-1 to TRBJ1-5, with 9 bases fitting TRBD1. This CDR3 has 13 amino acids. Germline V gives CDR1 SQVTM, CDR2 ANQGSEA. V was pared by 5 bases and J by 5 bases, with 4 bases of the junction left unmatched.

This rearrangement joins TRBV27 to TRBJ1-3; 7 nucleotides agree with TRBD1. V trimming: 1 base; J trimming: 1 base; junction bases outside the gene matches: 4. Germline values: CDR1 MNHEY, CDR2 SMNVEV (reference sequence). The length of the CDR3 is 16 residues. The CDR3 DNA is TGTGCCAGCAGTTTATTGCCGACAGGGTCTGGAAACACCATATATTTT. As protein: CASSLLPTGSGNTIYF.

The chain couples TRBV10-3 to TRBJ2-7; D possibly corresponds to TRBD2 (6 bases). Trimming stripped 0 bases from V and 7 bases from J, with 16 bases between. Germline V gene lookup returns CDR1 ENHRY and CDR2 SYGVKD. The CDR3 spans 15 residues. CDR3 protein: CAISESIAGPLEQYF. CDR3 in DNA: TGTGCCATCAGTGAGTCGATCGCGGGACCCCTGGAGCAGTACTTC.